The 20 T cell receptor beta chains given below trace back to one sample, sequenced in a study of somatic mutations in cytotoxic T cells in rheumatoid arthritis (dated by TCRdb to 2017 to 2019). The library was built by means of the immunoSEQ multiplex PCR assay. In its TCRdb copy, this immuneACCESS table keeps in-frame sequences only and misses some clones. Where compared with another copy, unresolved V genes explain less than half of these, and the others have no known cause. For this sample there are 10,000 to 15,000 clones; around 75% appear just once. The ten largest clonotypes hold about 22% of the sample. Specimen: CD8+ T cells sorted from blood. The receptors shown here come from an adult with rheumatoid arthritis.

The chain joins TRBV28 to TRBJ1-4; D gene uncertain. Germline values: CDR1 MDHEN, CDR2 SYDVKM. The CDR3 contains 17 residues. Trimming took off 6 bases at V and 0 bases at J, with 17 bases between the two ends. The CDR3 region has the DNA TGTGCCAGCAGAGGTTGGCCAACGGCTGCAACTAATGAAAAACTGTTTTTT. Amino acid sequence: CASRGWPTAATNEKLFF.

The chain uses TRBV5-6 and TRBJ2-1; 12 nucleotides agree with TRBD2. This CDR3 is built from 16 residues. Trimming at V came to 1 base and at J to 6 bases, leaving 5 bases not matched to a gene. Looked up from germline, CDR1 is SGHDT and CDR2 is YYEEEE. The CDR3 here is CASSLPGLAGLNEQFF. DNA of the CDR3: TGTGCCAGCAGCTTGCCGGGACTAGCGGGTCTCAATGAGCAGTTCTTC.

This clone was observed a single time. This chain uses TRBV27 with TRBJ2-7; a possible D gene is TRBD1 (5 bases). CDR3 size: 14 residues. V was clipped by 3 bases and J by 7 bases, with 16 bases between them. Per the germline V gene, CDR1 is MNHEY and CDR2 is SMNVEV (reference sequence). This CDR3 is CASSFQLQKGEQYF. In nucleotides, the CDR3 is TGTGCCAGCAGTTTTCAGCTACAAAAGGGGGAGCAGTACTTC.

The V and J genes are TRBV28 and TRBJ1-5; tentative D call: TRBD1 (5 bases). This CDR3 contains 16 residues. V was clipped by 3 bases and J by 6 bases, with 18 bases between them. The germline CDR1 and CDR2 sequences are MDHEN and SYDVKM. DNA for the CDR3: TGTGCCAGCAGTTTCTTAGGAAAGGGGCCTATTCAGCCCCAGCATTTT. As protein: CASSFLGKGPIQPQHF.

The chain links TRBV7-3 to TRBJ1-1; 8 bases agree with TRBD1. J was trimmed by 0 bases and V by 6 bases; bases with no gene match: 15. From germline, CDR1 is SGHTA and CDR2 FQGTGA. The CDR3 totals 18 residues. The CDR3 DNA sequence: TGTGCCAGCAGTTCAACGCCGGGACAGGACTTCATGAACACTGAAGCTTTCTTT. Its translation is CASSSTPGQDFMNTEAFF. The complete variable domain, with remaining parts taken from reference TRBV7-3 and TRBJ1-1, reads GAGVSQTPSNKVTEKGKYVELRCDPISGHTALYWYRQSLGQGPEFLIYFQGTGAADDSGLPNDRFFAVRPEGSVSTLKIQRTERGDSAVYLCASSSTPGQDFMNTEAFFGQGTRLTVV.

This clone was found once. The junction does not match germline at one end; this may be a read error. This chain connects TRBV7-7 to TRBJ2-3; D call uncertain. Germline V CDR1 and CDR2: SSHAT, FNYEAQ (reference sequence). The length of the CDR3 is 15 residues. The CDR3 reads CASSLGPEIPDTQYF. The CDR3 DNA is TGTGCTAGCAGCTTAGGGCCGGAGATACCAGATACGCAGTATTTT.

The chain employs TRBV29-1 and TRBJ1-5, with D hard to call. The ends were cut back, 6 bases at V and 6 bases at J, with 18 bases in the middle. CDR1 is SQVTM, CDR2 ANQGSEA, per germline. The CDR3 covers 14 residues. The CDR3 is CSVGPGGFGQPQHF. As DNA, the CDR3 is TGCAGCGTCGGCCCGGGAGGGTTTGGTCAGCCCCAGCATTTT.

The rearrangement links TRBV19 to TRBJ2-7; 8 bases map to TRBD2. Trimming removed 5 bases from V and 2 bases from J; junction bases left unmatched: 14. Per the germline V gene, CDR1 is LNHDA and CDR2 is SQIVND (reference sequence). The CDR3 has 17 amino acids. The CDR3 spells CASSGRYSGSSPYEQYF. The CDR3 nucleotides are TGTGCCAGTAGTGGCAGATACAGCGGGAGTTCTCCCTACGAGCAGTACTTC.

The table lists this clone with a count of one. The chain recombines TRBV11-2 with TRBJ2-3, with TRBD1 matching over 9 bases. Germline trimming cut 5 bases from V and 1 base from J; bases unmatched to any gene: 4. Germline V gene sequence: CDR1 SGHAT, CDR2 FQNNGV. The CDR3 sequence is 15 residues long. The CDR3 protein is CASSVGQGGTDTQYF. CDR3 sequence (DNA): TGTGCCAGCAGCGTGGGACAGGGTGGCACAGATACGCAGTATTTT.

V gene TRBV9 combines with J gene TRBJ2-7; D is ambiguous. Germline V gene sequence: CDR1 SGDLS, CDR2 YYNGEE. CDR3 length equals 12 residues. Trimming shortened V by 4 bases and J by 7 bases, and 12 bases separated the two germline ends. In DNA, the CDR3 is TGTGCCAGCAGCCCCGGGTCTAGGGAGCAGTACTTC. This sequence encodes CASSPGSREQYF.

This chain links TRBV15 with TRBJ1-2, with 11 bases matching TRBD1. The CDR3 is 16 amino acids. Germline CDR1 and CDR2: LNHNV and YYDKDF (reference sequence). V gave up 0 bases and J gave up 8 bases; unmatched junction bases: 8. CDR3 sequence (DNA): TGTGCCACCAGCAGAGACCGGACAGGGGGCGCGCGGGGCTACACCTTC. Translating gives CATSRDRTGGARGYTF.

As to this clone: It is unclear where the CDR3 begins or ends on the DNA, so no DNA is shown, and the CDR3 is as TCRdb lists it. The gene calls are TRBV28 and TRBJ2-7; the tabulated D call, TRBD1, remains unverified against the DNA. The CDR3 is 16 amino acids long, termini counted. The germline CDR1 and CDR2 sequences are MDHEN and SYDVKM. The CDR3 sequence: CASSFGPGTGGYEQYF.

The sample holds a few counts of this clone. The chain recombines TRBV12-5 with TRBJ1-5, with no clear D. CDR3 length: 14 residues. Germline CDR1 and CDR2: LGHNT and FRNRAP. Trimming shortened V by 7 bases and J by 0 bases, and 10 bases separated the two germline ends. The CDR3 region is CASAGPYSNQPQHF. CDR3 nucleotide sequence: TGTGCTAGTGCCGGACCTTATAGCAATCAGCCCCAGCATTTT.

The chain uses TRBV4-1 and TRBJ1-1; 9 positions agree with TRBD1. Trimming removed 4 bases from V and 4 bases from J; junction bases left unmatched: 4. This CDR3 spans 14 amino acids. The germline V gene encodes CDR1 MGHRA and CDR2 YSYEKL. CDR3 region: CASSPAGQGTEAFF. The DNA of the CDR3 is TGCGCCAGCAGCCCAGCGGGACAGGGCACTGAAGCTTTCTTT.

The chain carries TRBV11-2 and TRBJ2-3; D unresolved. V was pared by 1 base and J by 2 bases, with 10 bases between. The CDR3 length is 15 residues. Germline-derived CDR1 and CDR2 are SGHAT and FQNNGV. The CDR3 region is CASSLVLDVTDTQYF. CDR3 sequence (DNA): TGTGCCAGCAGCTTAGTCCTAGATGTCACAGATACGCAGTATTTT.

The chain recombines TRBV2 with TRBJ2-7; D is uncertain. CDR1 and CDR2 (germline): SNHLY, FYNNEI. Trimming cost V 7 bases and J 2 bases, with 15 bases left between them. The length of the CDR3 is 14 residues. This CDR3 is CASILSSRAYEQYF. The CDR3 nucleotides read TGTGCCAGCATTCTTAGCTCACGAGCCTACGAGCAGTACTTC.

The chain recombines TRBV27 with TRBJ1-1, with 9 nucleotides matching TRBD1. The V gene's germline CDR1 is MNHEY and CDR2 SMNVEV (reference sequence). V lost 6 bases, J lost 3 bases, and 5 bases stayed unmatched. The CDR3 consists of 14 residues. This chain's CDR3 is CASRVTGGDTEAFF. For the CDR3, the DNA is TGTGCCAGCAGAGTGACAGGGGGAGACACTGAAGCTTTCTTT.

V usage is TRBV6-5 and J usage is TRBJ2-3; D is undetermined. The CDR3 is 15 residues long. Trimming pared 5 bases from V and 2 bases from J, leaving 14 bases between. Looked up from germline, CDR1 is MNHEY and CDR2 is SVGAGI. CDR3 nucleotide sequence: TGTGCCAGCAGTCGGTTGGCGGAGCTCACAGATACGCAGTATTTT. It codes for CASSRLAELTDTQYF.

This clone has more than one count but fewer than ten. This sequence joins TRBV27 and TRBJ2-7; 7 bases match TRBD1. This CDR3 is built from 13 residues. V was clipped by 3 bases and J by 3 bases; unmatched bases: 2. Germline CDR1 reads MNHEY; CDR2 reads SMNVEV (reference sequence). The CDR3 protein is CASSFGTVYEQYF. The CDR3 coding sequence is TGTGCCAGCAGTTTCGGGACAGTCTACGAGCAGTACTTC.

This clone was observed once. This chain connects TRBV28 to TRBJ1-1; 11 positions match TRBD1. CDR1 and CDR2 from the germline V gene are MDHEN and SYDVKM. The CDR3 consists of 17 residues. The junction had 11 bases not matched to a gene; V was cut back by 5 bases and J by 3 bases. The CDR3 here is CASSPWTGGSTDTEAFF. CDR3 sequence (DNA): TGTGCCAGCAGTCCCTGGACAGGGGGCTCCACGGACACTGAAGCTTTCTTT.